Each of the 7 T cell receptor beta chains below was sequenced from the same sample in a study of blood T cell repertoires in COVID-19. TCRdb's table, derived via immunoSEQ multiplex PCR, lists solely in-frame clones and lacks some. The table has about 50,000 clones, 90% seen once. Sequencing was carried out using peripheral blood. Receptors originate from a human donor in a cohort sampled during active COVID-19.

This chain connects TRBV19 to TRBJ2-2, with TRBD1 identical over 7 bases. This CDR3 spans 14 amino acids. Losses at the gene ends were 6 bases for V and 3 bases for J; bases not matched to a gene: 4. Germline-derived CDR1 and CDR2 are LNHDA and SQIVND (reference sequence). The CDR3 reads CASRTGPYTGELFF. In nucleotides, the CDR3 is TGTGCCAGTAGGACAGGGCCCTACACCGGGGAGCTGTTTTTT.

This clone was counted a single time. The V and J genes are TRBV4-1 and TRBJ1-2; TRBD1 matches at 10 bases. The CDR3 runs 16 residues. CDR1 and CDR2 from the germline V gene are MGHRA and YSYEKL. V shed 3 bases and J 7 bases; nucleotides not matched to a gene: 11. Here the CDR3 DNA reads TGCGCCAGCAGCCATATCCGGGACAGGGGAAGTGGTGGCTACACCTTC. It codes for CASSHIRDRGSGGYTF.

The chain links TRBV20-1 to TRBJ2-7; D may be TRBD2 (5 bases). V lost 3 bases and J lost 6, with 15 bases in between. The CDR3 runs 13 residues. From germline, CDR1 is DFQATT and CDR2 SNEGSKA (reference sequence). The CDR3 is CSASVGIGSEQYF. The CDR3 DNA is TGCAGTGCTAGTGTCGGGATAGGATCCGAGCAGTACTTC.

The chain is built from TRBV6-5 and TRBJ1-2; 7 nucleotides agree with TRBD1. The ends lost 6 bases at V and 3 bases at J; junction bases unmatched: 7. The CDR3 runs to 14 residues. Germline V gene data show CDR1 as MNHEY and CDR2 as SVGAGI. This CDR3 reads CASRPTGTDYGYTF. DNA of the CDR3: TGTGCCAGCAGACCGACCGGGACAGACTATGGCTACACCTTC.

The CDR3 sequence: CASSEFLGEGGEQFF. CDR3 sequence (DNA): TGTGCCAGCAGTGAATTTTTGGGGGAAGGGGGCGAGCAGTTCTTC. This chain uses TRBV6-1 with TRBJ2-1, with TRBD1 identical over 7 bases. The junction had 11 bases not matched to a gene; V was cut back by 2 bases and J by 10 bases. This CDR3 is built from 15 residues. CDR1 is MNHNS, CDR2 SASEGT, per germline.

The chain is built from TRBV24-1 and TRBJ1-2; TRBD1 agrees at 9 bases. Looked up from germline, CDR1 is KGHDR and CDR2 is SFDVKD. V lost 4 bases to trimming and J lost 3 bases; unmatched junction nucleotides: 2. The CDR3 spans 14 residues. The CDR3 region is CATSERTGDYGYTF. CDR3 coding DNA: TGTGCCACCAGTGAGAGGACAGGGGACTATGGCTACACCTTC.

The CDR3 here is CASSERGIYGYTF. In nucleotides, the CDR3 is TGTGCCAGCAGTGAAAGGGGCATATATGGCTACACCTTC. V and J are TRBV6-1 and TRBJ1-2; D possibly corresponds to TRBD1 (5 bases). The V gene's germline CDR1 is MNHNS and CDR2 SASEGT. CDR3 length equals 13 residues. V gave up 2 bases and J gave up 5 bases, with 9 bases separating them.